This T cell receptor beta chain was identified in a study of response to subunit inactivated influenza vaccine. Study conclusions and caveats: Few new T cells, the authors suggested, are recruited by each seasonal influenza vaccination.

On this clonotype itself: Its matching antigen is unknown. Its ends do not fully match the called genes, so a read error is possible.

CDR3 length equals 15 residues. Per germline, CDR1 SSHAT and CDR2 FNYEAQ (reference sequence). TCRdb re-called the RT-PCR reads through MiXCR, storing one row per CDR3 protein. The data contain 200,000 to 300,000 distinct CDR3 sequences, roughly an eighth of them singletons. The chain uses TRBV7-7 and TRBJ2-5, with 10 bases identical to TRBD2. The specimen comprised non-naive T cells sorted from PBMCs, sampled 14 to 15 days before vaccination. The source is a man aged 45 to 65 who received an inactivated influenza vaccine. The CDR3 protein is CASSSGSGGQETQYF. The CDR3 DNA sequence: TGTGCTAGCAGCAGCGGTAGCGGGGGGCAAGAGACCCAGTACTTC.